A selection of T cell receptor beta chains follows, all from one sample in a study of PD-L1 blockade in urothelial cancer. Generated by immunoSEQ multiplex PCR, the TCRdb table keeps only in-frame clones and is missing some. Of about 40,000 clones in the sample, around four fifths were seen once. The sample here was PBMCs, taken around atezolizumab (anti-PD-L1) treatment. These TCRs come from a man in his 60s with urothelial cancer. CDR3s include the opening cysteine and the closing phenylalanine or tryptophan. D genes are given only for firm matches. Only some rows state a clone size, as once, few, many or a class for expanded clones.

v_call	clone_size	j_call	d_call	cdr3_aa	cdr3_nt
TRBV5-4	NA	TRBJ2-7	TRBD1	CASSPTGAAYEQYF	TGTGCCAGCAGCCCGACAGGGGCGGCCTACGAGCAGTACTTC
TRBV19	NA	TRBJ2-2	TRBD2	CASTQRTSGANTGELFF	TGTGCCAGTACCCAAAGGACTAGCGGGGCGAACACCGGGGAGCTGTTTTTT
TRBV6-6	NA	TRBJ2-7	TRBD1	CASRPGTGIYEQYF	TGTGCCAGCAGGCCCGGGACAGGGATCTACGAGCAGTACTTC
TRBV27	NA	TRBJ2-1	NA	CATTRGQSNEQFF	TGTGCCACCACCCGCGGACAGTCCAATGAGCAGTTCTTC
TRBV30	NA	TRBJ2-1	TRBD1	CAWSETGIEQFF	TGTGCCTGGAGTGAGACAGGGATTGAGCAGTTCTTC
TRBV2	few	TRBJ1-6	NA	CATGRGPNSPLHF	TGTGCCACTGGCCGCGGCCCTAATTCACCCCTCCACTTT
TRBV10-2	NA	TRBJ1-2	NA	CASSEGGSGFYGYTF	TGCGCCAGCAGTGAGGGAGGTTCCGGATTTTATGGCTACACCTTC
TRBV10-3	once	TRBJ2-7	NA	CAISESLYEQYF	TGTGCCATCAGTGAGTCCCTCTACGAGCAGTACTTC
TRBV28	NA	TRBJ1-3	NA	CASSPGGGNTIYF	TGTGCCAGCAGCCCTGGCGGTGGAAACACCATATATTTT
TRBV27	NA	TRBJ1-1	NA	CASSLSGVGNTEAFF	TGTGCCAGCAGTTTATCAGGGGTAGGGAACACTGAAGCTTTCTTT
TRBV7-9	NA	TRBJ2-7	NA	CASTLGQGQYEQYF	TGTGCCAGCACCCTAGGGCAGGGCCAGTACGAGCAGTACTTC
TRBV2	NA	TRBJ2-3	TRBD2	CASSALAGGTDTQYF	TGTGCCAGCAGTGCGCTAGCGGGGGGCACAGATACGCAGTATTTT
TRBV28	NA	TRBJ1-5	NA	CASRLGGNWNQPQHF	TGTGCCAGCAGGCTCGGTGGTAATTGGAATCAGCCCCAGCATTTT
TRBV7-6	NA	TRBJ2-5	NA	CASSSNRQLQETQYF	TGTGCCAGCAGCTCCAATCGACAGCTTCAAGAGACCCAGTACTTC
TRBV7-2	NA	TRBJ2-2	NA	CASSLARRENTGELFF	TGTGCCAGCAGCTTAGCGCGGCGGGAGAACACCGGGGAGCTGTTTTTT
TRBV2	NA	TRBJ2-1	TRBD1	CASTRDRGLNEQFF	TGTGCCAGCACCCGGGACAGGGGGCTTAATGAGCAGTTCTTC
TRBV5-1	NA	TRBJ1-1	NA	CASSAGAPSGTEAFF	TGCGCCAGCAGTGCAGGGGCGCCTTCCGGGACTGAAGCTTTCTTT
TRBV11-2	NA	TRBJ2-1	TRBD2	CASSLEGGLAGENEQFF	TGTGCCAGCAGCTTAGAGGGGGGACTAGCGGGAGAGAATGAGCAGTTCTTC
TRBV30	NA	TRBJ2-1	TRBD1	CAWSKQGSRHEQFF	TGTGCCTGGTCAAAACAGGGGAGTAGACATGAGCAGTTCTTC
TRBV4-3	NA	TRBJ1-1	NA	CASSPGTRLNTEAFF	TGCGCCAGCAGCCCGGGGACACGGCTGAACACTGAAGCTTTCTTT
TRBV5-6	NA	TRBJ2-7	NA	CASSSAGIPYEQYF	TGTGCCAGCAGCTCAGCCGGGATCCCCTACGAGCAGTACTTC
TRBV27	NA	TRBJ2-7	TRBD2	CASSLLAGASYEQYF	TGTGCCAGCAGTTTGCTAGCGGGGGCCTCCTACGAGCAGTACTTC
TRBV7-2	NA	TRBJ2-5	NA	CASSARQGRGETQYF	TGTGCCAGCAGCGCCCGACAGGGGAGGGGGGAGACCCAGTACTTC
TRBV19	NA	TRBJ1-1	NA	CASSTVGGIGQAFF	TGTGCCAGTAGTACCGTCGGGGGGATTGGACAAGCTTTCTTT
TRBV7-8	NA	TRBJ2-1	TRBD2	CASSLGRGGYNEQFF	TGTGCCAGCAGCTTAGGACGGGGGGGGTACAATGAGCAGTTCTTC
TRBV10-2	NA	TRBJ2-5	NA	CASRMAGAETQYF	TGCGCCAGCAGAATGGCGGGGGCAGAGACCCAGTACTTC
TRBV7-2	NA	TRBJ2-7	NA	CASSFRQNSYEQYF	TGTGCCAGCAGCTTCCGACAGAACTCCTACGAGCAGTACTTC
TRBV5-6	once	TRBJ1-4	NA	CASSPRLSVGAREKLFF	TGTGCCAGCAGCCCGAGGCTAAGTGTGGGGGCCCGGGAAAAACTGTTTTTT
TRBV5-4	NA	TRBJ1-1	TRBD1	CASSSRTGQAEAFF	TGTGCCAGCAGCTCACGGACAGGGCAGGCTGAAGCTTTCTTT
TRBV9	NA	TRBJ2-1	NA	CASSVDWAGNEQFF	TGTGCCAGCAGCGTAGATTGGGCTGGGAATGAGCAGTTCTTC
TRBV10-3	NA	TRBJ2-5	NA	CAIGLESQETQYF	TGTGCCATCGGTCTGGAGTCACAAGAGACCCAGTACTTC
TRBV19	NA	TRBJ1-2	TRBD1	CASGVTGTGKYYGYTF	TGTGCCAGTGGCGTAACCGGGACAGGGAAGTACTATGGCTACACCTTC
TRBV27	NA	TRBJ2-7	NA	CASSTTPAYEQYF	TGTGCCAGCAGTACCACGCCGGCCTACGAGCAGTACTTC
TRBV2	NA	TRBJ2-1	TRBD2	CASSLTSGRYEQFF	TGTGCCAGCAGTTTGACTAGCGGGAGATATGAGCAGTTCTTC
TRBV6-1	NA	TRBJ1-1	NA	CASSVMRGKGGTEAFF	TGTGCCAGCAGTGTCATGCGGGGGAAGGGGGGCACTGAAGCTTTCTTT
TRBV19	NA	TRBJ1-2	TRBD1	CASSPGQGIIGLYGYTF	TGTGCCAGTAGTCCGGGACAGGGGATTATAGGACTCTATGGCTACACCTTC
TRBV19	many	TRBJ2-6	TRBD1	CASSIHGTGPGANVLTF	TGTGCCAGTAGTATCCATGGGACAGGGCCCGGGGCCAACGTCCTGACTTTC
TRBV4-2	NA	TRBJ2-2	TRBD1	CASRGQVGELFF	TGTGCCAGCAGGGGACAGGTCGGGGAGCTGTTTTTT
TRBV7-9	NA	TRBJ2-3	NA	CASSLAPGGTTDTQYF	TGTGCCAGCAGCTTAGCGCCAGGGGGGACCACAGATACGCAGTATTTT
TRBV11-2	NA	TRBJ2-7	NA	CASSQAGTHYEQYF	TGTGCCAGCAGCCAAGCCGGGACTCACTACGAGCAGTACTTC
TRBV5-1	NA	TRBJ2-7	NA	CASSLTATYEQYF	TGCGCCAGCAGCTTGACAGCCACATACGAGCAGTACTTC
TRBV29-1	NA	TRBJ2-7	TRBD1	CSVATQGLGEQYF	TGCAGCGTTGCAACACAGGGGTTAGGCGAGCAGTACTTC
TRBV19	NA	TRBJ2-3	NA	CASADGLTQYF	TGTGCCAGCGCGGATGGTTTGACGCAGTATTTT
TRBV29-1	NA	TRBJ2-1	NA	CSVVTPNEQFF	TGCAGCGTTGTTACACCCAATGAGCAGTTCTTC
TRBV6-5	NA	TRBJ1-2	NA	CASSRWENLNYGYTF	TGTGCCAGCAGCAGGTGGGAGAATCTAAACTATGGCTACACCTTC
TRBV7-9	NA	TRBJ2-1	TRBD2	CASSLGTGLGNEQFF	TGTGCCAGCAGCTTAGGGACCGGACTAGGCAATGAGCAGTTCTTC
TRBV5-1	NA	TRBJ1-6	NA	CASSLGQGSSPLHF	TGCGCCAGCAGCTTGGGGCAGGGGAGTTCACCCCTCCACTTT
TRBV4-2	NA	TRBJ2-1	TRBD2	CASSQEHSGGVYNEQFF	TGTGCCAGCAGCCAAGAACATAGCGGGGGGGTATACAATGAGCAGTTCTTC
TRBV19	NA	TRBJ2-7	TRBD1	CASSVRDRSYEQYF	TGTGCCAGTAGTGTTCGGGACAGAAGCTACGAGCAGTACTTC
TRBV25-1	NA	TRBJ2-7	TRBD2	CASSAGTSLPPEQYF	TGTGCCAGCAGTGCCGGGACTAGCTTGCCGCCCGAGCAGTACTTC
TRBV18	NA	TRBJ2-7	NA	CASSPPSRIGDEQYF	TGTGCCAGCTCACCACCTAGTCGAATCGGTGACGAGCAGTACTTC
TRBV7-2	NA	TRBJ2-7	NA	CASSRGAGEQYF	TGTGCCAGCAGCAGGGGTGCCGGCGAGCAGTACTTC
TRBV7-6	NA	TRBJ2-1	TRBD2	CASSLVPGGGRNEQFF	TGTGCCAGCAGCTTAGTTCCGGGAGGAGGGAGGAATGAGCAGTTCTTC
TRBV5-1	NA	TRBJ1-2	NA	CASSLAHEGLRYGYTF	TGCGCCAGCAGCTTGGCCCATGAGGGATTGAGGTATGGCTACACCTTC
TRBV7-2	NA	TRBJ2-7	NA	CASSLALQAITDF	TGTGCCAGCAGCTTAGCGCTACAGGCCATAACGGACTTC
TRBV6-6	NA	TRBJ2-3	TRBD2	CASGLVAGDTQYF	TGTGCCAGCGGACTAGTTGCGGGGGATACGCAGTATTTT
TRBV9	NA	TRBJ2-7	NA	CASSYGADNNLYEQYF	TGTGCCAGCAGCTATGGGGCGGACAACAACCTCTACGAGCAGTACTTC
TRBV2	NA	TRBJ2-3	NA	CASTSSDSPLSTQYF	TGTGCCAGCACCTCCTCGGACTCCCCGTTGAGCACGCAGTATTTT